This is a list of T cell receptor beta chains from one sample in a study of blood T cells in healthy people across ages. TCRdb fed the 5' RACE reads into MiXCR, producing one record per CDR3 protein. The sample carries 650,000 to 800,000 distinct CDR3 sequences, roughly 44% recorded once. Sequenced sample: blood. These receptors were obtained from a man aged 55 to 70 in good health. CDR3s include the opening cysteine and the closing phenylalanine or tryptophan. D genes are given only for firm matches. Clone size appears in some rows only: once, few, many, or a class for an expanded clone.

J gene: TRBJ2-7
D gene: NA
clone size: once
V gene: TRBV5-1
CDR3 protein: CASSRGDRLGEQYF
CDR3 DNA: TGCGCCAGCAGTCGGGGGGACAGGTTAGGCGAGCAGTACTTC

J gene: TRBJ2-7
D gene: NA
clone size: NA
V gene: TRBV5-1
CDR3 protein: CASSLAAMGSTEQYF
CDR3 DNA: TGCGCCAGCAGCTTGGCGGCGATGGGAAGTACCGAGCAGTACTTC

J gene: TRBJ1-6
D gene: NA
clone size: few
V gene: TRBV7-2
CDR3 protein: CASGGTFVYSPLHF
CDR3 DNA: TGTGCCAGCGGCGGGACATTCGTTTATTCACCCCTCCACTTT

J gene: TRBJ2-1
D gene: NA
clone size: NA
V gene: TRBV5-1
CDR3 protein: CASSPERGLEGEQFF
CDR3 DNA: TGCGCCAGCAGCCCCGAGAGGGGGTTGGAGGGTGAGCAGTTCTTC

J gene: TRBJ2-1
D gene: TRBD2
clone size: NA
V gene: TRBV7-2
CDR3 protein: CASSLVGGMDEQFF
CDR3 DNA: TGTGCCAGCAGCTTAGTCGGGGGGATGGATGAGCAGTTCTTC

J gene: TRBJ2-1
D gene: TRBD1
clone size: few
V gene: TRBV7-2
CDR3 protein: CASTRVGTGGTKGSNEQFF
CDR3 DNA: TGTGCCAGCACAAGAGTGGGGACAGGGGGCACCAAGGGTAGCAATGAGCAGTTCTTC

J gene: TRBJ2-3
D gene: NA
clone size: few
V gene: TRBV7-9
CDR3 protein: CASSHGDTQYF
CDR3 DNA: TGTGCCAGCAGCCATGGAGATACGCAGTATTTT

J gene: TRBJ2-1
D gene: NA
clone size: NA
V gene: TRBV5-1
CDR3 protein: CASSLTELGGNEQFF
CDR3 DNA: TGCGCCAGCAGCTTAACAGAGTTAGGGGGCAATGAGCAGTTCTTC

J gene: TRBJ1-2
D gene: NA
clone size: NA
V gene: TRBV11-2
CDR3 protein: CASSLDPSWTGYGYTF
CDR3 DNA: TGTGCCAGCAGCTTAGATCCCTCGTGGACCGGTTATGGCTACACCTTC

J gene: TRBJ1-1
D gene: NA
clone size: few
V gene: TRBV12-3/TRBV12-4
CDR3 protein: CASSPPFLPEAFF
CDR3 DNA: TGTGCCAGCAGTCCACCATTCTTACCAGAAGCTTTCTTT

J gene: TRBJ2-1
D gene: NA
clone size: few
V gene: TRBV7-2
CDR3 protein: CASSYAGDEQFF
CDR3 DNA: TGTGCCAGCAGCTACGCCGGGGATGAGCAGTTCTTC

J gene: TRBJ1-6
D gene: TRBD1
clone size: few
V gene: TRBV12-3/TRBV12-4
CDR3 protein: CASSLLGQGDSPLHF
CDR3 DNA: TGTGCCAGCAGTTTATTAGGACAGGGGGATTCACCCCTCCACTTT

J gene: TRBJ1-6
D gene: NA
clone size: NA
V gene: TRBV5-5
CDR3 protein: CASSSVVQGGSPLHF
CDR3 DNA: TGTGCCAGCAGCTCGGTCGTTCAGGGTGGTTCACCCCTCCACTTT

J gene: TRBJ2-7
D gene: NA
clone size: once
V gene: TRBV15
CDR3 protein: CATSRTRDKAHEQYF
CDR3 DNA: TGTGCCACCAGCCGGACCCGGGACAAGGCCCACGAGCAGTACTTC

J gene: TRBJ2-7
D gene: NA
clone size: NA
V gene: TRBV10-3
CDR3 protein: CAIGGTGAGSYEQYF
CDR3 DNA: TGTGCCATCGGGGGTACGGGGGCGGGATCCTACGAGCAGTACTTC

J gene: TRBJ2-5
D gene: TRBD1
clone size: few
V gene: TRBV6-6
CDR3 protein: CASRVGTGQETQYF
CDR3 DNA: TGTGCCAGCAGGGTAGGGACAGGCCAAGAGACCCAGTACTTC

J gene: TRBJ2-1
D gene: NA
clone size: few
V gene: TRBV27
CDR3 protein: CASSFEGRADNEQFF
CDR3 DNA: TGTGCCAGCAGTTTTGAGGGGCGGGCTGACAATGAGCAGTTCTTC

J gene: TRBJ1-2
D gene: NA
clone size: NA
V gene: TRBV6-1
CDR3 protein: CASQSGLGYTF
CDR3 DNA: TGTGCCTCGCAATCAGGCCTGGGCTACACCTTC

J gene: TRBJ2-1
D gene: TRBD1
clone size: NA
V gene: TRBV20-1
CDR3 protein: CSALYRDRTHNEQFF
CDR3 DNA: TGCAGTGCTCTTTACCGGGACAGGACCCACAATGAGCAGTTCTTC

J gene: TRBJ1-6
D gene: TRBD1
clone size: few
V gene: TRBV6-1
CDR3 protein: CASSPTWKGGNSPLHF
CDR3 DNA: TGTGCCAGCAGTCCGACCTGGAAAGGGGGCAATTCACCCCTCCACTTT

J gene: TRBJ1-2
D gene: NA
clone size: NA
V gene: TRBV28
CDR3 protein: CASSHRKDPSNYGYTF
CDR3 DNA: TGTGCCAGCAGTCACCGTAAAGATCCATCTAACTATGGCTACACCTTC

J gene: TRBJ2-7
D gene: TRBD2
clone size: NA
V gene: TRBV6-1
CDR3 protein: CASSLGLETYEQYF
CDR3 DNA: TGTGCCAGCAGCCTGGGACTAGAGACCTACGAGCAGTACTTC

J gene: TRBJ2-1
D gene: TRBD1
clone size: few
V gene: TRBV7-9
CDR3 protein: CASSTGQGNYNEQFF
CDR3 DNA: TGTGCCAGCAGCACCGGACAGGGTAACTACAATGAGCAGTTCTTC

J gene: TRBJ1-2
D gene: TRBD1
clone size: NA
V gene: TRBV18
CDR3 protein: CASSPSGLMIGGQGYGYTF
CDR3 DNA: TGTGCCAGCTCACCATCAGGCCTGATGATAGGGGGCCAGGGCTATGGCTACACCTTC

J gene: TRBJ2-5
D gene: TRBD1
clone size: NA
V gene: TRBV7-2
CDR3 protein: CASSRTGHKETQYF
CDR3 DNA: TGTGCCAGCAGCCGGACAGGGCATAAAGAGACCCAGTACTTC

J gene: TRBJ1-5
D gene: NA
clone size: NA
V gene: TRBV7-9
CDR3 protein: CASSVWGENQPQHF
CDR3 DNA: TGTGCCAGCAGCGTTTGGGGGGAGAATCAGCCCCAGCATTTT

J gene: TRBJ2-2
D gene: NA
clone size: NA
V gene: TRBV27
CDR3 protein: CASRPLAGELFF
CDR3 DNA: TGTGCCAGCAGGCCTTTGGCCGGGGAGCTGTTTTTT

J gene: TRBJ2-3
D gene: TRBD2
clone size: NA
V gene: TRBV11-2
CDR3 protein: CASRSWTSGGADTQYF
CDR3 DNA: TGTGCCAGCAGATCCTGGACTAGCGGGGGGGCAGATACGCAGTATTTT

J gene: TRBJ2-5
D gene: NA
clone size: NA
V gene: TRBV7-9
CDR3 protein: CASSSPGGTWLAETQYF
CDR3 DNA: TGTGCCAGCAGCAGCCCGGGGGGCACTTGGCTGGCTGAGACCCAGTACTTC

J gene: TRBJ1-5
D gene: NA
clone size: NA
V gene: TRBV12-3/TRBV12-4
CDR3 protein: CASSLRGIPPQHF
CDR3 DNA: TGTGCCAGCAGTTTGCGGGGTATTCCGCCCCAGCATTTT

J gene: TRBJ2-7
D gene: NA
clone size: NA
V gene: TRBV7-8
CDR3 protein: CASSLATNRDSSYEQYF
CDR3 DNA: TGTGCCAGCAGCTTAGCAACCAACCGGGATTCTTCCTACGAGCAGTACTTC

J gene: TRBJ1-4
D gene: TRBD1
clone size: once
V gene: TRBV7-9
CDR3 protein: CASSLAVTGTELFINEKLFF
CDR3 DNA: TGTGCCAGCAGCTTAGCTGTTACGGGGACAGAACTATTTATAAATGAAAAACTGTTTTTT

J gene: TRBJ2-1
D gene: NA
clone size: many
V gene: TRBV25-1
CDR3 protein: CASSEFDEQFF
CDR3 DNA: TGTGCCAGCAGTGAATTCGATGAGCAGTTCTTC

J gene: TRBJ1-5
D gene: NA
clone size: NA
V gene: TRBV5-1
CDR3 protein: CASSLVIRGRLYKPLVAHF
CDR3 DNA: TGCGCCAGCAGCTTGGTAATAAGAGGGAGATTGTATAAGCCCTTGGTTGCGCATTTT

J gene: TRBJ2-7
D gene: TRBD1
clone size: NA
V gene: TRBV6-2/TRBV6-3
CDR3 protein: CASRGTGGDEQYF
CDR3 DNA: TGTGCCAGCAGGGGGACAGGGGGCGACGAGCAGTACTTC

J gene: TRBJ2-1
D gene: NA
clone size: few
V gene: TRBV5-5
CDR3 protein: CASSLEAPAVGNEQFF
CDR3 DNA: TGTGCCAGCAGCTTGGAGGCCCCAGCGGTCGGCAATGAGCAGTTCTTC

J gene: TRBJ2-3
D gene: TRBD2
clone size: few
V gene: TRBV4-1
CDR3 protein: CASSQDIWGRADTQYF
CDR3 DNA: TGCGCCAGCAGCCAAGATATTTGGGGGAGGGCAGATACGCAGTATTTT

J gene: TRBJ1-2
D gene: NA
clone size: few
V gene: TRBV6-6
CDR3 protein: CASSNLLGEAGYTF
CDR3 DNA: TGTGCCAGCAGTAACCTTTTGGGGGAAGCTGGCTACACCTTC

J gene: TRBJ2-1
D gene: NA
clone size: few
V gene: TRBV5-1
CDR3 protein: CASSLAAVSSYNEQFF
CDR3 DNA: TGCGCCAGCAGCTTGGCGGCAGTGAGCTCCTACAATGAGCAGTTCTTC

J gene: TRBJ2-1
D gene: NA
clone size: NA
V gene: TRBV10-3
CDR3 protein: CAISARSDSNNGQFF
CDR3 DNA: TGTGCCATCAGTGCCAGGAGCGACTCCAACAATGGGCAGTTCTTC

J gene: TRBJ2-5
D gene: TRBD2
clone size: NA
V gene: TRBV9
CDR3 protein: CASSVDGVAGQETQYF
CDR3 DNA: TGTGCCAGCAGCGTAGATGGGGTAGCGGGCCAAGAGACCCAGTACTTC

J gene: TRBJ1-4
D gene: TRBD1
clone size: few
V gene: TRBV20-1
CDR3 protein: CSAMTGTNEKLFF
CDR3 DNA: TGCAGTGCTATGACAGGGACTAATGAAAAACTGTTTTTT

J gene: TRBJ2-7
D gene: NA
clone size: NA
V gene: TRBV20-1
CDR3 protein: CSAFLALSYEQYF
CDR3 DNA: TGCAGTGCTTTTTTAGCGTTGTCCTACGAGCAGTACTTC